This T cell receptor beta chain was captured in a study of tumour-infiltrating T cells in Burkitt lymphoma. As for the study in general: This cohort included all epidemiological subtypes of Burkitt lymphoma. Productive clonality predicted overall and progression-free survival. Study-wide points: Several public clonotypes were shared across many Burkitt lymphoma patients.

Profiling relied on immunoSEQ multiplex PCR, and the TCRdb table lists in-frame clones only, not all of them. The sample has about 2,200 clones, roughly 14% seen once; the top ten hold about a tenth. As to this clone: Its antigen remains unknown.

CDR1 is GTSNPN and CDR2 is SVGIG in the germline V gene (reference sequence). The CDR3 loop spans 14 amino acids. V was shortened by 0 bases and J by 0 bases, with 9 bases between the two germline ends. V is TRBV30 and J is TRBJ2-7; D is perhaps TRBD2 (6 bases). Sequencing was carried out using tumor tissue. The clonotype comes from a human donor with Burkitt lymphoma. The CDR3 nucleotides read TGTGCCTGGAGTGTACCGGGAGACTCCTACGAGCAGTACTTC. Its protein product is CAWSVPGDSYEQYF.